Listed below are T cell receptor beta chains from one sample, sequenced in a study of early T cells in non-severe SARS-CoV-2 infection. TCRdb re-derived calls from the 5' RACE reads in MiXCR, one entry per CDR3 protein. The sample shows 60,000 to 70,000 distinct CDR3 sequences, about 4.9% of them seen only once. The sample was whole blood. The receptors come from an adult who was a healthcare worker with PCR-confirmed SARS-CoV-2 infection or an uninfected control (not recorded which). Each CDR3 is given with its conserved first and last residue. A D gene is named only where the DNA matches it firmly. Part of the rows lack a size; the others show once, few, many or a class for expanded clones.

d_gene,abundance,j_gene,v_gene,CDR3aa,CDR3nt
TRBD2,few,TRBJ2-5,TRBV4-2,CASSPTSGNSLLQETQYF,TGTGCCAGCAGCCCGACTAGCGGGAACTCATTACTCCAAGAGACCCAGTACTTC
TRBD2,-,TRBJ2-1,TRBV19,CASTQLLARGVNEQFF,TGTGCCAGTACCCAACTACTAGCGCGAGGGGTTAATGAGCAGTTCTTC
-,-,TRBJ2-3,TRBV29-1,CSVEVGSTDTQYF,TGCAGCGTTGAAGTAGGGAGCACAGATACGCAGTATTTT
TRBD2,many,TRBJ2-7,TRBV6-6,CASNTAGGLYEQYF,TGTGCCAGCAATACAGCGGGAGGACTCTACGAGCAGTACTTC
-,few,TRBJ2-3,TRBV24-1,CATSDPRREYFPDTQYF,TGTGCCACCAGTGATCCCCGTAGAGAGTACTTTCCAGATACGCAGTATTTT
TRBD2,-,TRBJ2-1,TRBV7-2,CASSRGGLAGSLAYNEQFF,TGTGCCAGCAGCCGGGGGGGACTAGCGGGATCCCTAGCCTACAATGAGCAGTTCTTC
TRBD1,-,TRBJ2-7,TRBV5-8,CASSKFRDRGAEQYF,TGTGCCAGCAGCAAATTCCGGGACAGGGGCGCCGAGCAGTACTTC
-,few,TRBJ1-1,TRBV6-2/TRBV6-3,CASSQAGVNTEAFF,TGTGCCAGCAGTCAAGCGGGGGTGAACACTGAAGCTTTCTTT
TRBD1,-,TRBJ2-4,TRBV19,CASSIERQGVGKNIQYF,TGTGCCAGTAGTATAGAGAGACAGGGGGTAGGCAAAAACATTCAGTACTTC
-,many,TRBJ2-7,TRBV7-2,CASSRQSAGYEQYF,TGTGCCAGCAGCCGCCAATCAGCGGGCTACGAGCAGTACTTC
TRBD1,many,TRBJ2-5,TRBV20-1,CSAITGVGETQYF,TGCAGTGCTATTACAGGGGTAGGAGAGACCCAGTACTTC
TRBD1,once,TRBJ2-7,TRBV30,CAWRTGGMEYF,TGTGCCTGGAGGACAGGGGGGATGGAGTACTTC
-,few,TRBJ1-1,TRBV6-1,CASSEPRQNEAFF,TGTGCCAGCAGTGAACCAAGACAGAATGAAGCTTTCTTT
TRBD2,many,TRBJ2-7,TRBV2,CASSREGRYEQYF,TGTGCCAGCAGTCGGGAGGGGCGCTACGAGCAGTACTTC
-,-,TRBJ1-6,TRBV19,CASSSRFLNSPLHF,TGTGCCAGTAGTAGCAGATTCCTTAATTCACCCCTCCACTTT
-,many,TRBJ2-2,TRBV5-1,CASSLAGDTGELFF,TGCGCCAGCAGCTTGGCGGGGGACACCGGGGAGCTGTTTTTT
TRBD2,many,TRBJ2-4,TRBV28,CASHPSGVAKNIQYF,TGTGCCAGCCACCCTAGCGGGGTAGCCAAAAACATTCAGTACTTC
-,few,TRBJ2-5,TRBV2,CASGAAQETQYF,TGTGCCAGCGGGGCGGCCCAAGAGACCCAGTACTTC
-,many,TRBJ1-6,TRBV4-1,CASSQTVTGVSPLHF,TGCGCCAGCAGCCAAACAGTGACTGGGGTTTCACCCCTCCACTTT
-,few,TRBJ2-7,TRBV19,CASSITGDYISYEQYF,TGTGCCAGTAGTATAACAGGGGACTACATCTCCTACGAGCAGTACTTC
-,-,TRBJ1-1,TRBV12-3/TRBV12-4,CASSPQGGYTEAFF,TGTGCCAGCAGCCCCCAGGGAGGGTACACTGAAGCTTTCTTT
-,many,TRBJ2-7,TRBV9,CASSVQANPYEQYF,TGTGCCAGCAGCGTCCAGGCGAACCCCTACGAGCAGTACTTC
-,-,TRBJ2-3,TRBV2,CASRPERGDTQYF,TGTGCCAGCAGACCCGAACGGGGAGATACGCAGTATTTT
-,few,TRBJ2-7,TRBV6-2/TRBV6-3,CASSYSEDLEQYF,TGTGCCAGCAGTTACTCGGAGGATCTCGAGCAGTACTTC
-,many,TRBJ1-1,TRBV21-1,CASPRGNRPNTEAFF,TGTGCCAGTCCCCGGGGGAACAGGCCGAACACTGAAGCTTTCTTT
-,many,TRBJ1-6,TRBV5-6,CASSLGGHNSPLHF,TGTGCCAGCAGCTTGGGAGGACATAATTCACCCCTCCACTTT
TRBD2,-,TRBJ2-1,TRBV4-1,CASSQDLGLAGDYEQFF,TGCGCCAGCAGCCAAGATCTGGGACTAGCGGGAGACTATGAGCAGTTCTTC
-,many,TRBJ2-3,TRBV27,CASSLTNSRTDTQYF,TGTGCCAGCAGTTTGACGAATTCCCGCACAGATACGCAGTATTTT
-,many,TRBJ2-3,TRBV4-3,CASSEGRISADTQYF,TGCGCCAGCAGCGAAGGAAGAATTTCTGCAGATACGCAGTATTTT
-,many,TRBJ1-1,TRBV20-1,CVQPTSQGGTEAFF,TGCGTCCAACCCACCAGCCAGGGAGGCACTGAAGCTTTCTTT
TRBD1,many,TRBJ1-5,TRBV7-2,CASSTRQGQPQHF,TGTGCCAGCAGCACCCGACAGGGCCAGCCCCAGCATTTT
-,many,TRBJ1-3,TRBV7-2,CASSLQGFRNTIYF,TGTGCCAGCAGCTTACAGGGATTTCGAAACACCATATATTTT
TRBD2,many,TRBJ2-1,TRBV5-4,CASSSGGSGMVNEQFF,TGTGCCAGCAGCTCGGGTGGAAGCGGGATGGTCAATGAGCAGTTCTTC
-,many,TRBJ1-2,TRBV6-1,CASSPPEGGYTF,TGTGCCAGCAGTCCCCCCGAGGGGGGCTACACCTTC
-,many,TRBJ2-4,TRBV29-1,CSVEDSSNIQYF,TGCAGCGTTGAAGATTCCAGTAACATTCAGTACTTC
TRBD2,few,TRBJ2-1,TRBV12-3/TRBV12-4,CASRTGTSGRAYNEQFF,TGTGCCAGCAGAACCGGGACTAGCGGGAGGGCCTACAATGAGCAGTTCTTC
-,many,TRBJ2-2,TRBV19,CASMATGTGELFF,TGTGCCAGTATGGCGACGGGAACCGGGGAGCTGTTTTTT
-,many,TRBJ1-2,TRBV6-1,CASSLRGVVYGYTF,TGTGCCAGCAGCTTGCGAGGGGTAGTCTATGGCTACACCTTC
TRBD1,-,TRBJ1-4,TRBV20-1,CSASGQGTTNEKLFF,TGCAGTGCTAGCGGACAGGGGACAACTAATGAAAAACTGTTTTTT
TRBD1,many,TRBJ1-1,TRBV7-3,CASSPRAGGEAFF,TGTGCCAGCAGCCCAAGGGCAGGGGGAGAGGCTTTCTTT
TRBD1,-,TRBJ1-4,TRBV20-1,CSAAGQTNEKLFF,TGCAGTGCGGCGGGACAGACTAATGAAAAACTGTTTTTT
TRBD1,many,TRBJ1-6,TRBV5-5,CASSARTGDSPLHF,TGTGCCAGCAGCGCGAGGACAGGGGATTCACCCCTCCACTTT
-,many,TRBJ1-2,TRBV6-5,CASSYSKLPGYGYTF,TGTGCCAGCAGTTACTCGAAATTGCCGGGCTATGGCTACACCTTC
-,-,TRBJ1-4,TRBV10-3,CAIAGATNEKLFF,TGTGCCATAGCAGGGGCAACTAATGAAAAACTGTTTTTT
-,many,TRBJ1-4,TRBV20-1,CSARARTPRNEKLFF,TGCAGTGCTAGGGCACGGACACCCCGGAATGAAAAACTGTTTTTT
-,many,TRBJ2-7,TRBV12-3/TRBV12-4,CASSLGGTLGQYF,TGTGCCAGCAGTTTAGGAGGAACCCTGGGGCAGTACTTC
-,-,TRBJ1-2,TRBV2,CASSLPGLNYGYTF,TGTGCCAGCAGTCTGCCAGGCCTTAACTATGGCTACACCTTC
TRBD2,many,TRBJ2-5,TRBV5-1,CASSLYAGEETQYF,TGCGCCAGCAGCTTATATGCGGGAGAAGAGACCCAGTACTTC
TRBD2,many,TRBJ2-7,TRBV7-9,CASSPGLASEQYF,TGTGCCAGCAGCCCGGGACTAGCGAGCGAGCAGTACTTC
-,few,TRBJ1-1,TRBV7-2,CASSSRYEGTEAFF,TGTGCCAGCAGCTCCCGGTATGAGGGGACTGAAGCTTTCTTT
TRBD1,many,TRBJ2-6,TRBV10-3,CAISDFTGEGANVLTF,TGTGCCATCAGTGATTTCACAGGGGAAGGGGCCAACGTCCTGACTTTC
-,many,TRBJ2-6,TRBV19,CASSMTLQAISGANVLTF,TGTGCCAGTAGTATGACTTTACAGGCGATCTCTGGGGCCAACGTCCTGACTTTC
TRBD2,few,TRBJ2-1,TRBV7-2,CASSYTGTSGLNEQFF,TGTGCCAGCAGCTACACCGGGACTAGCGGCCTCAATGAGCAGTTCTTC